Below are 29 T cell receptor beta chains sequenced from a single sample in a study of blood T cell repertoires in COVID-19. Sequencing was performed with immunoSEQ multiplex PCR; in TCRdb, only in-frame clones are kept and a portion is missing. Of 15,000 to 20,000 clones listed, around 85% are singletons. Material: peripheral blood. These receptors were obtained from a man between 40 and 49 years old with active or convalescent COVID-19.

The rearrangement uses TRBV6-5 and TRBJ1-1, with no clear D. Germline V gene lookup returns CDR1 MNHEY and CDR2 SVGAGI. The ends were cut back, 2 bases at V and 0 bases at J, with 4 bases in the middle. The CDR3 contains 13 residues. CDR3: CASSYGMNTEAFF. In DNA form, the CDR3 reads TGTGCCAGCAGTTACGGCATGAACACTGAAGCTTTCTTT.

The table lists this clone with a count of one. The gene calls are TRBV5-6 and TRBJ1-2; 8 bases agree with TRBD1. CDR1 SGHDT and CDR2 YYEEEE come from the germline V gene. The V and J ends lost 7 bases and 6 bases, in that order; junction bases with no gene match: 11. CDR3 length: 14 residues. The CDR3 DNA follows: TGTGCCAGCGACAGGGGATTGACTGGTAATGGCTACACCTTC. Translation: CASDRGLTGNGYTF.

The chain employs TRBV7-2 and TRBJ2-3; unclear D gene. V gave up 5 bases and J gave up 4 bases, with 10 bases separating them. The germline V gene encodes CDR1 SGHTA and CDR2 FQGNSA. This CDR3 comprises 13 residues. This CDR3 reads CASSLLSADTQYF. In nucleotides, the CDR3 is TGTGCCAGCAGCCTGTTGTCCGCAGATACGCAGTATTTT.

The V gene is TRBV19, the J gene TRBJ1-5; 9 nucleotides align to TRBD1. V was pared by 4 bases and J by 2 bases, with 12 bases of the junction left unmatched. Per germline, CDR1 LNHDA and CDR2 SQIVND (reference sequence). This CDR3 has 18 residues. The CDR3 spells CASSSRGQGIRGNQPQHF. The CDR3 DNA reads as TGTGCCAGTAGTAGCCGGGGACAGGGTATCAGGGGCAATCAGCCCCAGCATTTT.

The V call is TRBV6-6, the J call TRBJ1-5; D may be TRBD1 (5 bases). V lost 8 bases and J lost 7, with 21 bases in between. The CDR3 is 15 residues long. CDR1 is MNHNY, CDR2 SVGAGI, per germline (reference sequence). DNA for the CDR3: TGTGCCAGCTCGACGGGGGGAAATGTTGTGCAGCCCCAGCATTTT. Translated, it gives CASSTGGNVVQPQHF.

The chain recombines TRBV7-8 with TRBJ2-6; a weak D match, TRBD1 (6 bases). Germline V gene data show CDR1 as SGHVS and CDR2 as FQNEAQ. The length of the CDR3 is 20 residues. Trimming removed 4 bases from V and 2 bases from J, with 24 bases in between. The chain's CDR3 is CASSSRPTQGPLTGANVLTF. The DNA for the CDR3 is TGTGCCAGCAGCTCACGCCCCACTCAGGGGCCCCTCACTGGGGCCAACGTCCTGACTTTC.

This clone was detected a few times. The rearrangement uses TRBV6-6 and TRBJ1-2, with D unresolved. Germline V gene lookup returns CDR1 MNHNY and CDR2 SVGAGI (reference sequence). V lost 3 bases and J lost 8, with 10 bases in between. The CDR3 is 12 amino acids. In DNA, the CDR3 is TGTGCCAGCAGTTATGCTGAGGAAGGCTACACCTTC. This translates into CASSYAEEGYTF.

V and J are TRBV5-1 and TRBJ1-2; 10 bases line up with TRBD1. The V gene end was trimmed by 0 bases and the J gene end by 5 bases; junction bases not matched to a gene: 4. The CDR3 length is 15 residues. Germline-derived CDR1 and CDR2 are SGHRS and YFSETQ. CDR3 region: CASSLASGQGYGYTF. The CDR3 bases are TGCGCCAGCAGCTTGGCCTCGGGACAGGGGTATGGCTACACCTTC.

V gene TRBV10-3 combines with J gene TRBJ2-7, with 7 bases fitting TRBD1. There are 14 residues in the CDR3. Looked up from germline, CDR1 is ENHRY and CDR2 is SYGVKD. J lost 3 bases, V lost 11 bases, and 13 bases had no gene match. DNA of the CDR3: TGTGCCGTGGCCCCAGGGACAGCTTTCTACGAGCAGTACTTC. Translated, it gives CAVAPGTAFYEQYF.

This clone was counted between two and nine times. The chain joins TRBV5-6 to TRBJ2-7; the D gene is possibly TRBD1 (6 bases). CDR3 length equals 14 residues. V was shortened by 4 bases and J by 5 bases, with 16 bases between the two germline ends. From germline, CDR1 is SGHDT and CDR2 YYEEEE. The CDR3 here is CASSRGTIGDEQYF. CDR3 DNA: TGTGCCAGCAGCAGGGGGACGATCGGAGACGAGCAGTACTTC.

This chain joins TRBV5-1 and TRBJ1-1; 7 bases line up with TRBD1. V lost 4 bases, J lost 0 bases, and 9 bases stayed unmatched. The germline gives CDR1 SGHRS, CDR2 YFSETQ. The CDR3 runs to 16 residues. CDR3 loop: CASSLRDSTMNTEAFF. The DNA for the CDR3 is TGCGCCAGCAGCCTCCGGGACAGCACTATGAACACTGAAGCTTTCTTT.

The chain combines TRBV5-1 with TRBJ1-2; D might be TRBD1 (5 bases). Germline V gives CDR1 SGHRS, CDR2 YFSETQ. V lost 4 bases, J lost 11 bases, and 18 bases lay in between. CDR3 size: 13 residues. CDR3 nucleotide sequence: TGCGCCAGCAGCCCAGACAGTCGTATTAGGTACACCTTC. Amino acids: CASSPDSRIRYTF.

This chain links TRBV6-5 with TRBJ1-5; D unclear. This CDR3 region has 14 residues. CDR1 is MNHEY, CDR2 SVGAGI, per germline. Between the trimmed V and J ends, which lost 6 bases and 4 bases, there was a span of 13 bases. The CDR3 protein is CASSPVRGNQPQHF. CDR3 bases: TGTGCCAGCAGCCCAGTGCGCGGGAATCAGCCCCAGCATTTT.

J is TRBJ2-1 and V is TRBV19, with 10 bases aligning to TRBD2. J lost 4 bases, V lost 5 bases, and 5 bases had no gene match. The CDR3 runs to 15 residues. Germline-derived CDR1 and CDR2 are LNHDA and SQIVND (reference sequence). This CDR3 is CASSQTSGDYNEQFF. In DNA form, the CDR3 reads TGTGCCAGTAGTCAAACTAGCGGGGATTACAATGAGCAGTTCTTC. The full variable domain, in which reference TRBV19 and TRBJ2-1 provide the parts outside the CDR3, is DGGITQSPKYLFRKEGQNVTLSCEQNLNHDAMYWYRQDPGQGLRLIYYSQIVNDFQKGDIAEGYSVSREKKESFPLTVTSAQKNPTAFYLCASSQTSGDYNEQFFGPGTRLTVL.

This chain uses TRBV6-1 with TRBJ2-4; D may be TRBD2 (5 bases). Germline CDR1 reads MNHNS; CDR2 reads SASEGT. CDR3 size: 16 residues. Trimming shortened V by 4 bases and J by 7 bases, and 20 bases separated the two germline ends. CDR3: CASSGTSLGLGNIQYF. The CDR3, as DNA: TGTGCCAGCAGTGGGACTTCCCTAGGGTTAGGTAACATTCAGTACTTC.

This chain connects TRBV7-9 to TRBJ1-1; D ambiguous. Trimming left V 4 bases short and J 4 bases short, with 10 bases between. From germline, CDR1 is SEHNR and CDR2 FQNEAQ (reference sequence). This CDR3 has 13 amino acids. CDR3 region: CASSSGRATEAFF. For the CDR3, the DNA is TGTGCCAGCAGCTCCGGGCGGGCCACTGAAGCTTTCTTT.

CDR3 DNA: TGTGCCAGCAGCCAGGGGGTTGAGGGCTACACCTTC. Translated, it gives CASSQGVEGYTF. This rearrangement joins TRBV7-4 to TRBJ1-2; 7 bases are a match to TRBD1. CDR3 length: 12 amino acids. CDR1 and CDR2 (germline): SGHVT, SQSDAQ. V gave up 5 bases and J gave up 8 bases; unmatched junction bases: 5.

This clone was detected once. The CDR3 spells CASSEASGDHEQYF. CDR3 DNA: TGTGCCAGTAGTGAGGCTAGCGGGGACCACGAGCAGTACTTC. The gene calls are TRBV19 and TRBJ2-7; 9 bases align to TRBD2. After removal of 5 bases from V and 5 bases from J, the junction contained 7 bases not matched to a gene. The CDR3 covers 14 residues. CDR1 LNHDA and CDR2 SQIVND come from the germline V gene (reference sequence).

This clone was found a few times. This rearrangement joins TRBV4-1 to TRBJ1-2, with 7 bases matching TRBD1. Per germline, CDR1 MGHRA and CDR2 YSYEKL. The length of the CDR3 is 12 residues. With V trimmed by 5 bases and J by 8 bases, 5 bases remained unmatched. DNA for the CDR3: TGCGCCAGCAGCGCGACAGGGAGAGGCTACACCTTC. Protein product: CASSATGRGYTF.

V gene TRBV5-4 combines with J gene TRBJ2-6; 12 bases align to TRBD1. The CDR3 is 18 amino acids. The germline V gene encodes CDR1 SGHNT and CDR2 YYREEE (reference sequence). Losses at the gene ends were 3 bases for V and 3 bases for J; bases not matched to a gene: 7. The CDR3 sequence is CASSSGTGGYGGANVLTF. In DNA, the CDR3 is TGTGCCAGCAGCTCTGGGACAGGGGGCTATGGTGGGGCCAACGTCCTGACTTTC.

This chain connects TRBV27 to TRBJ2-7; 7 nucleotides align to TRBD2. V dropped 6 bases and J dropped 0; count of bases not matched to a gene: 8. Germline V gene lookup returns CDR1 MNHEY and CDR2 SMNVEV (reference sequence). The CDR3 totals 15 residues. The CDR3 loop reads CASSRRGGSSYEQYF. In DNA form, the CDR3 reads TGTGCCAGCAGCCGCCGGGGAGGGAGCTCCTACGAGCAGTACTTC.

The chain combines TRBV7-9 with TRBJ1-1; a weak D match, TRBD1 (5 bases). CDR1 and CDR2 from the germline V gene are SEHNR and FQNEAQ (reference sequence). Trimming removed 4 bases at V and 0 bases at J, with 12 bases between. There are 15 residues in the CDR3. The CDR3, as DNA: TGTGCCAGCAGCTCTGAGACAGAAATGAACACTGAAGCTTTCTTT. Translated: CASSSETEMNTEAFF.

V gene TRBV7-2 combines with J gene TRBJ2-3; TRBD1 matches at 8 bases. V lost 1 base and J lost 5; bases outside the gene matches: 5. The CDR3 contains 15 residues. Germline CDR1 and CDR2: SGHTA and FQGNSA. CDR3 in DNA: TGTGCCAGCAGCTTAGGGACAGGGTCGGGAGATACGCAGTATTTT. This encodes CASSLGTGSGDTQYF.

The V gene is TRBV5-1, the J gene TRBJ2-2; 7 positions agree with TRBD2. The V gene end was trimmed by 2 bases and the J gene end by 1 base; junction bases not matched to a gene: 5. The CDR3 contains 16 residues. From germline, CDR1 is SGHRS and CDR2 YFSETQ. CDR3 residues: CASSFVAGVNTGELFF. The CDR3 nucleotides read TGCGCCAGCAGCTTTGTGGCGGGGGTGAACACCGGGGAGCTGTTTTTT.

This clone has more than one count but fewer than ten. CDR3 in DNA: TGTGCCAGCATCCACCCAGGGGTTGAAGCTTTCTTT. It is translated as CASIHPGVEAFF. V is TRBV2 and J is TRBJ1-1; possibly TRBD1 for D (6 bases). V gave up 7 bases and J gave up 7 bases, with 13 bases separating them. Germline V gene sequence: CDR1 SNHLY, CDR2 FYNNEI. This CDR3 spans 12 amino acids.

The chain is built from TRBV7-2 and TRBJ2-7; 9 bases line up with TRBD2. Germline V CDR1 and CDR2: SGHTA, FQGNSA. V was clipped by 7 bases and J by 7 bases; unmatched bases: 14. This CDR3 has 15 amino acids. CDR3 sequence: CASKRRAGGPGEQYF. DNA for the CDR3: TGTGCCAGCAAAAGGAGGGCGGGGGGGCCGGGGGAGCAGTACTTC.

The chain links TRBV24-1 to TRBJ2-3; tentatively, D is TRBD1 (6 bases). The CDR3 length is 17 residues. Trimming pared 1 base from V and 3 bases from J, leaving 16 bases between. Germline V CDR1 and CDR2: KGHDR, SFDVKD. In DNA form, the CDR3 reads TGTGCCACCAGTGATTTTGGGACAATTAAGGCTACAGATACGCAGTATTTT. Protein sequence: CATSDFGTIKATDTQYF.

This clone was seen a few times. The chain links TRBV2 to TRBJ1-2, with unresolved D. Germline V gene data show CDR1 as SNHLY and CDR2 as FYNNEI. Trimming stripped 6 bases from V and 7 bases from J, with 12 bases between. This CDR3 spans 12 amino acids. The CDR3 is CASSLTRGGYTF. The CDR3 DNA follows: TGTGCCAGCAGCCTTACCCGGGGTGGCTACACCTTC.

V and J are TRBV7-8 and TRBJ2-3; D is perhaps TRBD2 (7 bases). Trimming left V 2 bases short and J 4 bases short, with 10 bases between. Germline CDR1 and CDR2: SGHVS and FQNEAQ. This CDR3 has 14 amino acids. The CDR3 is CASSLWGGPDTQYF. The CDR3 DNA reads TGTGCCAGCAGCTTATGGGGGGGCCCAGATACGCAGTATTTT. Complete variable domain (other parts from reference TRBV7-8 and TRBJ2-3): GAGVSQSPRYKVAKRGQDVALRCDPISGHVSLFWYQQALGQGPEFLTYFQNEAQLDKSGLPSDRFFAERPEGSVSTLKIQRTQQEDSAVYLCASSLWGGPDTQYFGPGTRLTVL.